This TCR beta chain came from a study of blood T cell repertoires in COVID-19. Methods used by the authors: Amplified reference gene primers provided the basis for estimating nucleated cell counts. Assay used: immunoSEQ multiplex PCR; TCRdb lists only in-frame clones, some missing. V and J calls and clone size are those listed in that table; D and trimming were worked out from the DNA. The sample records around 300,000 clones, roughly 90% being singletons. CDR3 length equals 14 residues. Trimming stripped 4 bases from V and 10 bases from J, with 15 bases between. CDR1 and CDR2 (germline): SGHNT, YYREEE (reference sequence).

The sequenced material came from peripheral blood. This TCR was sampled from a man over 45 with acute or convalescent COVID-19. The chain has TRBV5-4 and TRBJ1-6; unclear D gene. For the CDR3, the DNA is TGTGCCAGCAGCCCGGACCCTGAGGGCTCACCCCTCCACTTT. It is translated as CASSPDPEGSPLHF.